The present T cell receptor (beta chain) was sequenced within a study of blood T cell repertoires in COVID-19. The ends lost 6 bases at V and 0 bases at J; junction bases unmatched: 14. The CDR3 loop spans 17 amino acids. The V gene's germline CDR1 is SGHRS and CDR2 YFSETQ. In the authors' workflow: Amplification of reference gene primers was used by the study to estimate nucleated cell counts. Here immunoSEQ multiplex PCR was the method, and the copy in TCRdb shows in-frame clones only, minus some. Clone size and the V and J calls come from that table; the DNA yielded D and trimming. The table shows some 150,000 clones, with roughly 80% occurring only once.

The TCR was taken from a woman aged 70-85 years with COVID-19, enrolled during active disease. Sequencing was carried out using peripheral blood. This chain joins TRBV5-1 and TRBJ2-7; 8 nucleotides agree with TRBD2. In nucleotides, the CDR3 is TGCGCCAGCACACCACTCTTATACGGGAGGGACTCCTACGAGCAGTACTTC. It encodes CASTPLLYGRDSYEQYF.